One sample yielded the 17 T cell receptor beta chains listed below, sequenced in a study of CD8+ T cells in alopecia areata. Extraction of RNA preceded its reverse transcription into cDNA, which served as the sequencing template. Produced via immunoSEQ multiplex PCR; TCRdb's table is partial and in-frame only. Captured here are approximately 110,000 clones, none seen once; the top ten comprise 20%. The sample consisted of lesional skin. These receptors were taken from a C3H/HeJ mouse with alopecia areata. The MHC haplotype of this mouse line is H2-k.

Notes on this clone: Gene names follow the mouse nomenclature. The part of the CDR3 DNA that was read is TGTGCCAGCAGTACCCCAGGGGCGAACGAA. Translating gives CASSTPGANE. The CDR3, in full, reads CASSTPGANERLFF. The V call is TRBV19, the J call TRBJ1-4; possibly TRBD1 for D (6 bases). The read gets to within 4 residues of the CDR3 end, and the germline J gene fills in the rest. The CDR3 has 14 amino acids. Germline V gene sequence: CDR1 FNHDT, CDR2 SITEND (reference sequence). Trimming stripped 3 bases from V and 5 bases from J, with 11 bases between.

Points on this clone: Mouse gene names apply. The CDR3 end lies 4 residues beyond the end of the read and is filled in from the germline J gene. The chain employs TRBV1 and TRBJ2-7; 8 bases match TRBD1. Germline trimming cut 3 bases from V and 3 bases from J; bases unmatched to any gene: 4. This CDR3 is 14 amino acids long. Germline values: CDR1 NSQYPW, CDR2 LRSPGD (reference sequence). CDR3 region: CTCSARQGIYEQYF. CDR3 DNA (partial): TGCACCTGCAGTGCTAGACAGGGGATCTAT. Using reference TRBV1 and TRBJ2-7 for the parts outside the CDR3, the full variable domain is VTLLEQNPRWRLVPRGQAVNLRCILKNSQYPWMSWYQQDLQKQLQWLFTLRSPGDKEVKSLPGADYLATRVTDTELRLQVANMSQGRTLYCTCSARQGIYEQYFGPGTRLTVL.

For this clone: Gene names refer to mouse genes. The missing CDR3 end, 4 residues past where the read stops, is filled in from the germline J gene. This sequence joins TRBV13-1 and TRBJ1-4; the D gene is possibly TRBD1 (5 bases). This CDR3 has 15 residues. Germline lookup yields CDR1 NSHNY and CDR2 SYGAGN. V was trimmed by 0 bases and J by 4 bases, leaving 10 bases between them. The DNA read from the CDR3 is TGTGCCAGCAGTGATGCTTCGGACAACAACGAA. It specifies CASSDASDNNE. The CDR3, in full, reads CASSDASDNNERLFF.

Regarding this clone: The genes are named according to mouse. The CDR3 end lies 4 residues beyond the end of the read and is filled in from the germline J gene. The genes are TRBV19 and TRBJ2-3; 11 bases are shared with TRBD2. CDR1 FNHDT and CDR2 SITEND come from the germline V gene (reference sequence). The length of the CDR3 is 17 residues. The junction had 5 bases not matched to a gene; V was cut back by 2 bases and J by 0 bases. CDR3 sequence: CASSMGTGGPSAETLYF. The DNA read from the CDR3 is TGTGCCAGCAGTATGGGGACTGGGGGTCCTAGTGCAGAA.

This clone was found a few times. Mouse germline and gene names are used. The observed sequence ends 4 residues before the CDR3 terminus, with the missing tail filled in from the germline J gene. V gene TRBV13-3 combines with J gene TRBJ1-1; D gene ambiguous. Germline V gene sequence: CDR1 NNHDY, CDR2 SYVADS. CDR3 size: 14 residues. The V and J ends lost 1 base and 0 bases respectively, with 7 bases between them. CDR3 loop: CASSDSHSNTEVFF. CDR3 DNA (partial): TGTGCCAGCAGTGATAGTCACTCAAACACA.

As concerns this clone: All gene names here are mouse names. With the read ending 4 residues before the CDR3 end, the germline J gene is used to fill in that end. The chain carries TRBV16 and TRBJ2-4, with 7 bases aligning to TRBD1. From germline, CDR1 is SGHSA and CDR2 FRNQAP. J gave up 0 bases and V 5 bases, and 8 bases lay outside the gene matches. There are 16 residues in the CDR3. CDR3 DNA, as far as it was read: TGTGCAAGCAGCCTTCCCGGGACAGAAAGTCAAAAC. Protein sequence: CASSLPGTESQN. The full CDR3 sequence reads CASSLPGTESQNTLYF.

With respect to this clone: Gene labels here are mouse ones. The sequence runs out 4 residues before the end of the CDR3; the remainder is reconstructed from the germline J gene. The V call is TRBV12-1, the J call TRBJ1-2; possible D gene TRBD1, 5 bases. CDR1 and CDR2 (germline): SGHSN, HYEKVE. The CDR3 spans 14 residues. Trimming removed 0 bases at V and 4 bases at J, with 11 bases between. CDR3 region: CASSLGQGGSDYTF. The CDR3 bases that were read are TGTGCCAGCTCTCTCGGGCAGGGAGGCTCC.

As to this clone: Each gene name is a mouse one. The read ends 4 residues before the CDR3 terminus; that terminus is restored from the germline J gene. This sequence joins TRBV1 and TRBJ2-2, with TRBD1 matching over 8 bases. CDR3 length equals 16 residues. Germline values: CDR1 NSQYPW, CDR2 LRSPGD (reference sequence). The J segment lost 1 base and the V segment lost 3 bases, leaving 4 bases of the junction unmatched. This CDR3 is CTCSAPDRGNTGQLYF. CDR3 DNA, as far as it was read: TGCACCTGCAGTGCCCCCGACAGGGGAAACACCGGG.

About this clone itself: Any gene name here is a mouse gene name. The read gets to within 4 residues of the CDR3 end, and the germline J gene fills in the rest. The chain has TRBV13-3 and TRBJ2-1, with 9 bases matching TRBD1. The CDR3 consists of 15 residues. CDR1 is NNHDY and CDR2 is SYVADS in the germline V gene. The sequenced CDR3 bases are TGTGCCAGCAGTGATGCAGGACAGGGGAAGACT. Residues: CASSDAGQGKT. The whole CDR3 is CASSDAGQGKTEQFF.

This clone appeared many times. These gene names are mouse names. The read gets to within 4 residues of the CDR3 end, and the germline J gene fills in the rest. Other nucleotide sequences from this sample produce the same CDR3. This chain uses TRBV13-3 with TRBJ1-2, with 9 nucleotides matching TRBD1. CDR1 and CDR2 (germline): NNHDY, SYVADS. Trimming took 4 bases from V and 2 from J; bases not matched to a gene: 3. The CDR3 has 14 amino acids. The CDR3 DNA, read in part, is TGTGCCAGCAGTCCTGACAGGGGGAACTCC. As protein: CASSPDRGNS. The complete CDR3 protein is CASSPDRGNSDYTF.

Worth noting for this clone: The gene symbols are mouse symbols. Incomplete CDR3 DNA: TGTGCCAGCAGTGATGCAAACTGGGGGTAT. It encodes CASSDANWGY. The CDR3 in full is CASSDANWGYEQYF. V gene TRBV13-1 combines with J gene TRBJ2-7; TRBD2 aligns across 8 bases. Coverage ceases 4 residues before the CDR3 finishes, and the germline J gene fills in the end. CDR3 length: 14 amino acids. CDR1 NSHNY and CDR2 SYGAGN come from the germline V gene.

This clone was counted a few times. Mouse names are used for the genes. Read coverage stops 4 residues before the CDR3 terminus; the germline J gene supplies the remainder. The chain is built from TRBV17 and TRBJ2-5; 10 bases agree with TRBD2. The CDR3 runs to 14 residues. In germline, CDR1 is MNHDT, CDR2 YYDKIL. V was clipped by 7 bases and J by 3 bases; unmatched bases: 4. The CDR3 loop reads CASTPLGGQDTQYF. Partial CDR3 DNA: TGTGCTAGCACCCCACTGGGGGGGCAAGAC.

About this clone: Gene names denote mouse genes. The CDR3 sequence is CASSDSSDRDYEQYF. The CDR3 DNA, read in part, is TGTGCCAGCAGTGATTCCTCGGACAGGGACTAT. The chain joins TRBV13-3 to TRBJ2-7; 8 nucleotides agree with TRBD1. The read terminates 4 residues before the CDR3 end, so the remaining end is supplied by the germline J gene. Trimming removed 1 base from V and 3 bases from J; junction bases left unmatched: 6. The CDR3 contains 15 residues. The germline V gene has CDR1 NNHDY and CDR2 SYVADS.

Points on this clone: Gene and germline names: mouse. The CDR3 extends 4 residues past the end of the read, so its final part is completed from the germline J gene. The chain joins TRBV13-1 to TRBJ2-5, with TRBD2 identical over 7 bases. In germline, CDR1 is NSHNY, CDR2 SYGAGN. Unmatched junction bases numbered 4, after V lost 0 bases and J lost 0 bases. The CDR3 is made up of 16 amino acids. This chain's CDR3 is CASSDDTGDNQDTQYF. The part of the CDR3 DNA that was read is TGTGCCAGCAGTGATGATACTGGGGATAACCAAGAC.

A few counts support this clone. Any gene name here is a mouse gene name. The read halts 4 residues ahead of the CDR3 end, with the missing end drawn from the germline J gene. The genes are TRBV13-3 and TRBJ1-2; 9 nucleotides line up with TRBD1. The CDR3 is 15 residues long. The V segment lost 2 bases and the J segment 3 bases; nucleotides outside the gene matches: 5. Germline CDR1 is NNHDY and CDR2 is SYVADS. CDR3 DNA, as far as it was read: TGTGCCAGCAGTGACAACAGGGGGCAGGACTCC. The encoded protein is CASSDNRGQDS. The whole CDR3 protein is CASSDNRGQDSDYTF.

Turning to this clone: Gene and germline names: mouse. The DNA ends 4 residues before the CDR3 does, and the rest of the CDR3 is filled in from the germline J gene. The chain combines TRBV13-3 with TRBJ2-5; TRBD2 is a possible D gene (5 bases). V gave up 5 bases and J gave up 2 bases, with 18 bases separating them. The germline V gene has CDR1 NNHDY and CDR2 SYVADS. This CDR3 has 16 amino acids. The part of the CDR3 DNA that was read is TGTGCCAGCAGCGCCTACAGTCTTTGGGGCCAAGAC. Encoded protein: CASSAYSLWGQD. The whole CDR3 is CASSAYSLWGQDTQYF.

This clone occurred many times. Germline and genes: mouse. This CDR3 is CASSDAGTGGPGSSAETLYF. The part of the CDR3 DNA that was read is TGTGCCAGCAGTGATGCAGGGACTGGGGGGCCTGGTTCTAGTGCAGAA. The chain couples TRBV13-3 to TRBJ2-3; 12 nucleotides line up with TRBD2. The read terminates 4 residues ahead of where the CDR3 ends, so the germline J gene completes it. Trimming at V came to 0 bases and at J to 0 bases, leaving 11 bases not matched to a gene. The germline CDR1 and CDR2 sequences are NNHDY and SYVADS. This CDR3 has 20 amino acids.